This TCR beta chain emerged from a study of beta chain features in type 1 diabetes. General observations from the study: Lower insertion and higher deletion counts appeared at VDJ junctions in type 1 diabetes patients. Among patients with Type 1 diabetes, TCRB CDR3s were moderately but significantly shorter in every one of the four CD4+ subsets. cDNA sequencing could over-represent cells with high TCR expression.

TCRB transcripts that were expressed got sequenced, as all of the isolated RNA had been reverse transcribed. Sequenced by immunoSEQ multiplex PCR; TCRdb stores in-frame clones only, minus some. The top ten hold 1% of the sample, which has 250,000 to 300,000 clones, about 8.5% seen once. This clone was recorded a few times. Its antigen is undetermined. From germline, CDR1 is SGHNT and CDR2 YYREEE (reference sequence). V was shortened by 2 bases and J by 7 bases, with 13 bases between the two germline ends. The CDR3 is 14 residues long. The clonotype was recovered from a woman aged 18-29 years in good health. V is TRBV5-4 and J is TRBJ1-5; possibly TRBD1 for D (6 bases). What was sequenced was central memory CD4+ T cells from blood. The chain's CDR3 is CASSLWGAGQPQHF. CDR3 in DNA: TGTGCCAGCAGCTTATGGGGGGCGGGACAGCCCCAGCATTTT.